These 23 T cell receptor beta chains were sequenced from one sample in a study of blood T cells in healthy people across ages. A second roughly 6 to 11 cycle PCR used barcoded and J-beta primers. In TCRdb, the 5' RACE reads were re-called with MiXCR into one record per CDR3 protein. The table lists around 1,700,000 distinct CDR3 sequences, over 25% of them singletons, with 7% to 9% in the top ten. What was sequenced was blood. The receptors come from a woman in her 30s in good health.

This clonotype was seen more than once but under ten times. The genes are TRBV30 and TRBJ2-3; TRBD1 might be the D (5 bases). This CDR3 is built from 11 residues. The germline V gene has CDR1 GTSNPN and CDR2 SVGIG (reference sequence). V was clipped by 4 bases and J by 3 bases, with 5 bases between them. CDR3 DNA: TGTGCCTGGACAGGGACAGATACGCAGTATTTT. Encoded protein: CAWTGTDTQYF.

This chain uses TRBV20-1 with TRBJ1-4, with D perhaps matching TRBD1 (5 bases). The ends were cut back, 0 bases at V and 7 bases at J, with 12 bases in the middle. The CDR3 is made up of 14 amino acids. The V gene's germline CDR1 is DFQATT and CDR2 SNEGSKA (reference sequence). The CDR3 coding sequence is TGCAGTGCTAGAGAGGCTGACGGGGGTGAAAAACTGTTTTTT. Amino acid sequence: CSAREADGGEKLFF.

This clonotype came up a few times. The chain employs TRBV28 and TRBJ2-4; D is possibly TRBD1 or TRBD2 (6 bases each). There are 14 residues in the CDR3. Germline lookup yields CDR1 MDHEN and CDR2 SYDVKM. The V gene lost 5 bases and the J gene lost 6 bases, with 14 bases spanning the gap. The CDR3 DNA reads as TGTGCCAGCAGTCTCTGGGGGGCGGGAAACATTCAGTACTTC. As protein: CASSLWGAGNIQYF.

Many counts were recorded for this clonotype. This chain connects TRBV7-2 to TRBJ1-4, with a possible D match to TRBD1 (5 bases). This CDR3 contains 11 residues. CDR1 SGHTA and CDR2 FQGNSA come from the germline V gene. Trimming pared 4 bases from V and 11 bases from J, leaving 8 bases between. DNA for the CDR3: TGTGCCAGCAGCTCCTGGGACAAACTGTTTTTT. It specifies CASSSWDKLFF.

The chain couples TRBV12-3 or TRBV12-4 to TRBJ2-1, with a weak D call TRBD2 (5 bases). V was trimmed by 3 bases and J by 5 bases, leaving 14 bases between them. The CDR3 sequence is 15 residues long. The CDR3 is CASSFRIAPDNEQFF. The CDR3 DNA reads TGTGCCAGCAGTTTTCGGATAGCGCCAGACAATGAGCAGTTCTTC.

Concerning this clonotype: With a much larger clone just one base away, this may be a read error. V and J are TRBV7-2 and TRBJ1-2; TRBD1 matches 9 bases. CDR3 size: 16 residues. Germline-derived CDR1 and CDR2 are SGHTA and FQGNSA. This CDR3 is CASGLGQPGTGYGYTF. In DNA form, the CDR3 reads TGTGCCAGCGGCTTAGGACAACCCGGGACAGGGTATGGCTACACCTTC.

This clonotype has more than one count but fewer than ten. The rearrangement joins TRBV19 to TRBJ2-7, with a possible D match to TRBD2 (6 bases). There are 15 residues in the CDR3. Trimming took off 4 bases at V and 2 bases at J, with 15 bases between the two ends. Germline assignment: CDR1 LNHDA and CDR2 SQIVND (reference sequence). The CDR3 here is CASSRGDFNPYEQYF. Here the CDR3 DNA reads TGTGCCAGTAGTAGAGGGGACTTCAATCCCTACGAGCAGTACTTC. Together with reference TRBV19 and TRBJ2-7, the CDR3 gives the full variable domain: DGGITQSPKYLFRKEGQNVTLSCEQNLNHDAMYWYRQDPGQGLRLIYYSQIVNDFQKGDIAEGYSVSREKKESFPLTVTSAQKNPTAFYLCASSRGDFNPYEQYFGPGTRLTVT.

This clonotype appeared many times. V usage is TRBV20-1 and J usage is TRBJ2-7; 8 nucleotides agree with TRBD2. Germline CDR1 reads DFQATT; CDR2 reads SNEGSKA (reference sequence). V lost 6 bases, J lost 6 bases, and 7 bases stayed unmatched. There are 12 residues in the CDR3. The CDR3 is CSATGTRSEQYF. In DNA, the CDR3 is TGCAGTGCCACCGGGACTAGATCCGAGCAGTACTTC.

The chain is built from TRBV5-1 and TRBJ2-3; TRBD2 matches at 8 bases. Losses at the gene ends were 4 bases for V and 1 base for J; bases not matched to a gene: 8. Germline CDR1 SGHRS, CDR2 YFSETQ. The CDR3 has 16 residues. The CDR3 DNA is TGCGCCAGCAGCAAAATACAGCGGGGGCGCACAGATACGCAGTATTTT. This encodes CASSKIQRGRTDTQYF.

The rearrangement uses TRBV5-1 and TRBJ2-1, with 10 bases that match TRBD2. Trimming took 0 bases from V and 8 from J; bases not matched to a gene: 14. CDR3 length equals 18 residues. Germline V gene data show CDR1 as SGHRS and CDR2 as YFSETQ. The CDR3 here is CASSLALSSGRELDEQFF. For the CDR3, the DNA is TGCGCCAGCAGCTTGGCTCTGTCTAGCGGGAGAGAGCTGGATGAGCAGTTCTTC.

This clonotype was observed once. One end of the junction is discordant with germline, which a read error may explain. This rearrangement joins TRBV3-1 to TRBJ2-7; D remains ambiguous. This CDR3 contains 16 residues. Germline V lookup: CDR1 LGHDT, CDR2 YNNKEL (reference sequence). The CDR3 sequence is CASNQGRRRSSYEQYF. The CDR3 bases are TGTGCCAGCAACCAAGGAAGGCGACGAAGCTCCTACGAGCAGTACTTC.

This clonotype was seen a handful of times. The rearrangement links TRBV10-3 to TRBJ2-1; 9 bases agree with TRBD1. This CDR3 has 15 amino acids. Losses at the gene ends were 2 bases for V and 10 bases for J; bases not matched to a gene: 9. The germline CDR1 and CDR2 sequences are ENHRY and SYGVKD. CDR3 DNA: TGTGCCATCAGTGAGGGCCGACAGGGGGGGAACGAGCAGTTCTTC. As protein: CAISEGRQGGNEQFF.

This clonotype appeared many times. The CDR3 bases are TGCGCCAGCAGCCCTGGGGGGGGTAGAGGGGAGCAGTACTTC. Residues: CASSPGGGRGEQYF. This chain links TRBV5-1 with TRBJ2-7; 7 nucleotides match TRBD2. Trimming took 4 bases from V and 7 from J; bases not matched to a gene: 11. Germline assignment: CDR1 SGHRS and CDR2 YFSETQ. This CDR3 is built from 14 residues.

V and J are TRBV29-1 and TRBJ1-1; no firm D call. V gave up 8 bases and J gave up 3 bases, with 13 bases separating them. Germline V gene sequence: CDR1 SQVTM, CDR2 ANQGSEA. CDR3 length: 12 residues. This CDR3 is CSFLKVDTEAFF. In nucleotides, the CDR3 is TGCAGCTTTCTAAAAGTGGACACTGAAGCTTTCTTT.

Concerning this clonotype itself: At one boundary the junction diverges from the germline segment, which might be a read error. The chain carries TRBV6-1 and TRBJ2-7, with 10 bases matching TRBD1. The CDR3 consists of 13 residues. The germline CDR1 and CDR2 sequences are MNHNS and SASEGT. The CDR3 spells CASMRDRGFEQYF. CDR3 coding DNA: TGTGCCAGCATGAGGGACAGGGGCTTCGAGCAGTACTTT.

The chain has TRBV6-5 and TRBJ2-7, with D perhaps matching TRBD2 (6 bases). Per the germline V gene, CDR1 is MNHEY and CDR2 is SVGAGI. The CDR3 runs 15 residues. The V gene lost 11 bases and the J gene lost 4 bases, with 24 bases spanning the gap. The CDR3 DNA reads as TGTGCCGTCTCGAGGCCCCGGGACCGGGGGTACGAGCAGTACTTC. Encoded protein: CAVSRPRDRGYEQYF.

This clonotype was counted many times. The chain couples TRBV6-5 to TRBJ2-7; D is uncertain. The V and J ends lost 0 bases and 2 bases respectively, with 11 bases between them. There are 15 residues in the CDR3. Germline lookup yields CDR1 MNHEY and CDR2 SVGAGI. In nucleotides, the CDR3 is TGTGCCAGCAGTTACTCGTTATACGGAGCCTACGAGCAGTACTTC. Its protein is CASSYSLYGAYEQYF.

About this clonotype itself: This may arise from a read error, as a much more abundant clone is one base away. In this CDR3 the conserved last residue, phenylalanine or tryptophan, is missing, so a read error is likely. This chain joins TRBV5-1 and TRBJ2-5; 8 bases are a match to TRBD1. The CDR3 spans 14 residues. Germline V gene sequence: CDR1 SGHRS, CDR2 YFSETQ. The V and J ends lost 3 bases and 9 bases, in that order; junction bases with no gene match: 10. The CDR3, as DNA: TGCGCCAGCAGCTCCGGGACAGGACACTTGTCCCAGTACTAC. Its protein product is CASSSGTGHLSQYY.

This clonotype was picked up one time. Since a much larger clone is just one base distant, this may be a read error. V gene TRBV7-9 combines with J gene TRBJ2-7; no clear D. Germline assignment: CDR1 SEHNR and CDR2 FQNEAQ (reference sequence). The CDR3 is made up of 12 amino acids. The germline V and J ends were trimmed by 11 bases and 4 bases, with 15 bases remaining between them. The CDR3 DNA sequence: TGTGCCGGCATCTTGAATTTGTACGAGCAGTACTTC. This sequence encodes CAGILNLYEQYF.

In this sample, this clonotype turned up a few times. The chain combines TRBV13 with TRBJ2-4; a weak D match, TRBD1 (5 bases). The end of the DNA is better explained by TRBJ2-7, so the J call may be wrong. In germline, CDR1 is PRHDT, CDR2 FYEKMQ (reference sequence). The CDR3 spans 15 residues. The CDR3: CASSLEETDIDEQYF. For the CDR3, the DNA is TGTGCCAGCAGCTTAGAAGAGACAGACATAGACGAGCAGTACTTC.

For this clonotype: A read error may account for a junction end that differs from germline. J is TRBJ2-3 and V is TRBV12-3 or TRBV12-4; the D is unclear. The CDR3 contains 15 residues. The CDR3 reads CATSPRKASTDAQYF. Written as DNA, the CDR3 is TGTGCCACCTCCCCAAGGAAGGCCAGCACAGATGCGCAGTATTTT.

This clonotype showed up just a few times. The chain joins TRBV29-1 to TRBJ2-4; D gene ambiguous. Trimming left V 4 bases short and J 0 bases short, with 16 bases between. This CDR3 is built from 16 residues. CDR1 and CDR2 (germline): SQVTM, ANQGSEA. CDR3 protein: CSVGALLRSAKNIQYF. The CDR3 region has the DNA TGCAGCGTTGGGGCCCTGCTGCGGTCAGCCAAAAACATTCAGTACTTC.

A note on this clonotype: A much larger clone differs from this one at a single base, so this may be a read error. The V call is TRBV2, the J call TRBJ2-4; D not resolved. The CDR3 covers 12 residues. V was trimmed by 3 bases and J by 13 bases, leaving 13 bases between them. The germline gives CDR1 SNHLY, CDR2 FYNNEI. In nucleotides, the CDR3 is TGTGCCAGCAGTGATTCTCTAAACGGGCAGTACTTC. Protein product: CASSDSLNGQYF.